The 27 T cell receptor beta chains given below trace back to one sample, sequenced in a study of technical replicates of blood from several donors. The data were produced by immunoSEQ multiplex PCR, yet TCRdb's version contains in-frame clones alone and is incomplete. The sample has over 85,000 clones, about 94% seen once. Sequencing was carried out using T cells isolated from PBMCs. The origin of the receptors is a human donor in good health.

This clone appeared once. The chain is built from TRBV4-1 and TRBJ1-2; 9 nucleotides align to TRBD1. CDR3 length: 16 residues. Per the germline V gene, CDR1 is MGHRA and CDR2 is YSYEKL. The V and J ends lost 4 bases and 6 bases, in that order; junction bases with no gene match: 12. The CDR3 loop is CASSRETRDREHGYTF. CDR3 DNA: TGCGCCAGCAGCCGAGAAACAAGGGACAGGGAGCATGGCTACACCTTC.

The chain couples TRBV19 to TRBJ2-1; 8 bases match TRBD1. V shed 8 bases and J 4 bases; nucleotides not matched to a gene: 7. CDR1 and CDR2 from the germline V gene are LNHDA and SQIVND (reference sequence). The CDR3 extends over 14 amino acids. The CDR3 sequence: CASQEDRAYNEQFF. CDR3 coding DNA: TGTGCCAGTCAGGAGGACAGGGCATACAATGAGCAGTTCTTC.

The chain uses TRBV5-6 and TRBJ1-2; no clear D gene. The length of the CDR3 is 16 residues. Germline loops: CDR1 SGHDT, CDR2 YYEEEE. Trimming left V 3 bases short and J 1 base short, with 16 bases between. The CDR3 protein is CASSSGFDIINYGYTF. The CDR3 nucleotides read TGTGCCAGCAGCTCGGGGTTCGATATCATTAACTATGGCTACACCTTC.

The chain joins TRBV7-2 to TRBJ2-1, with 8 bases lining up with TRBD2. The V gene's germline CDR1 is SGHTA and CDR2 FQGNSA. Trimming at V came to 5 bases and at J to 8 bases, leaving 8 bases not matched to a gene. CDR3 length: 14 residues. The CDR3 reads CASSLIGTRDEQFF. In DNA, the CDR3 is TGTGCCAGCAGCCTCATTGGGACTAGGGATGAGCAGTTCTTC.

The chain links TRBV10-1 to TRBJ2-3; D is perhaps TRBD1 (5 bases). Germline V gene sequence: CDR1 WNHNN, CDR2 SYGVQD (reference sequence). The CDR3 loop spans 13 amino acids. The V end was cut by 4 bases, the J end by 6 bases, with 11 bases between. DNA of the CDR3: TGCGCCAGCAGTGTGGCAGGGTGGGATACGCAGTATTTT. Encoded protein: CASSVAGWDTQYF.

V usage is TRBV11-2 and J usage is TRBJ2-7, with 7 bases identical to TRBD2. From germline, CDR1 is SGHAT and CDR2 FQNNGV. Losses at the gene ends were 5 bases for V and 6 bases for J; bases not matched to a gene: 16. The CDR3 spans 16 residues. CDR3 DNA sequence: TGTGCCAGCAGCCCCGTGCGAGGGAGGGACCTTGGCGAGCAGTACTTC. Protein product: CASSPVRGRDLGEQYF.

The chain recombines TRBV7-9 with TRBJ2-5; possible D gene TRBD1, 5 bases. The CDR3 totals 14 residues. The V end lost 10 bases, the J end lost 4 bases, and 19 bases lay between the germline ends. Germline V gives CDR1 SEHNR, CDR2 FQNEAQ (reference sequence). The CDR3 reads CATLAQGRAETQYF. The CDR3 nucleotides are TGTGCCACCCTTGCCCAGGGTAGGGCAGAGACCCAGTACTTC.

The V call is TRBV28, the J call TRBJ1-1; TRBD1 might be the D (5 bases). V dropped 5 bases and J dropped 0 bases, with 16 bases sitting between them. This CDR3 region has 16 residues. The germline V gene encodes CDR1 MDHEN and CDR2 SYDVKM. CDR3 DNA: TGTGCCAGCAGTCCCATGGGGGGGGAAGTGAACACTGAAGCTTTCTTT. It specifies CASSPMGGEVNTEAFF.

In DNA, the CDR3 is TGCGCCAGCAGCCAGGAGGCCCGGGCCGGCTACGAGCAGTACTTC. Translating it yields CASSQEARAGYEQYF. The chain has TRBV4-1 and TRBJ2-7; a weak D match, TRBD2 (5 bases). The CDR3 spans 15 residues. Germline CDR1 reads MGHRA; CDR2 reads YSYEKL. V lost 3 bases to trimming and J lost 3 bases, with 15 bases between them.

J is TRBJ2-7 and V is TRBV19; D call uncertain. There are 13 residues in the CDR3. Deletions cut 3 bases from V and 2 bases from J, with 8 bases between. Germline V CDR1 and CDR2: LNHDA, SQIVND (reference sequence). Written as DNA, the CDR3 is TGTGCCAGTAGTATTATGAGTACCTACGAGCAGTACTTC. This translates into CASSIMSTYEQYF.

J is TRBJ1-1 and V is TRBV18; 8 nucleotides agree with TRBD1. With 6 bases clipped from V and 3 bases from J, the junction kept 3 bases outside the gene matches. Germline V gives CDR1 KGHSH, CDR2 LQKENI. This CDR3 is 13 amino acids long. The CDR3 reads CASSGDRHTEAFF. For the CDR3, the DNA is TGTGCCAGCTCGGGGGACAGGCACACTGAAGCTTTCTTT.

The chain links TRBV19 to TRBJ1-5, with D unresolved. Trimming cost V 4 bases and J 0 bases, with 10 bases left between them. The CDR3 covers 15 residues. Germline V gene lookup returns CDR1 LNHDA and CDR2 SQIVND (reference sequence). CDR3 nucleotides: TGTGCCAGTAGTAGTAGCACTTATAGCAATCAGCCCCAGCATTTT. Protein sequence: CASSSSTYSNQPQHF. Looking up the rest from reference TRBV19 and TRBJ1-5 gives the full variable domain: DGGITQSPKYLFRKEGQNVTLSCEQNLNHDAMYWYRQDPGQGLRLIYYSQIVNDFQKGDIAEGYSVSREKKESFPLTVTSAQKNPTAFYLCASSSSTYSNQPQHFGDGTRLSIL.

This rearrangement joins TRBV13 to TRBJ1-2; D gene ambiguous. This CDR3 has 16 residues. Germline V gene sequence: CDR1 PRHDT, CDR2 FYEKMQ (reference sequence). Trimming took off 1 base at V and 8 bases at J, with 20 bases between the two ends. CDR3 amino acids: CASSLEKSLRHLGYTF. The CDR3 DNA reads TGTGCCAGCAGCTTAGAAAAGTCGTTGAGGCACCTGGGCTACACCTTC.

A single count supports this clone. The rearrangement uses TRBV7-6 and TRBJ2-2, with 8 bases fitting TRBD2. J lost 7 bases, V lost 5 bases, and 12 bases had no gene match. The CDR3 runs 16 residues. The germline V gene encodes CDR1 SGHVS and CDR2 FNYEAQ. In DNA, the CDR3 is TGTGCCAGCAGCCATTTACGGGGGGGCGCGGACGGGGAGCTGTTTTTT. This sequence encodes CASSHLRGGADGELFF.

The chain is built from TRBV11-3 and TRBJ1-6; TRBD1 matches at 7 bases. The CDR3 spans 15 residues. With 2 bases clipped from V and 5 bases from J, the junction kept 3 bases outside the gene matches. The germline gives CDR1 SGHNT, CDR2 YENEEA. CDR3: CASSLSDRDNSPLHF. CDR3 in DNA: TGTGCCAGCAGCTTATCCGACAGGGATAATTCACCCCTCCACTTT.

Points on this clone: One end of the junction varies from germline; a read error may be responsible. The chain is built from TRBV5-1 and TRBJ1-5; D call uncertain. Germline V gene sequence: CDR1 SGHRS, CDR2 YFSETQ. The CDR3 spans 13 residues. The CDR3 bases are TGCGCCAGCAGTTTGGACGGGAATCAGCCCCAGCATTTT. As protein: CASSLDGNQPQHF.

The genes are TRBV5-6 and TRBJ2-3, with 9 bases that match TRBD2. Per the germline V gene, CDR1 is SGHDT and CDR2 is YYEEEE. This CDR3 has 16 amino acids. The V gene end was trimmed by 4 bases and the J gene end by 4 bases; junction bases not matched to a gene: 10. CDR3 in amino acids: CASSLRGGRGADTQYF. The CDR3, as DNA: TGTGCCAGCAGCCTCCGGGGCGGGAGGGGGGCAGATACGCAGTATTTT.

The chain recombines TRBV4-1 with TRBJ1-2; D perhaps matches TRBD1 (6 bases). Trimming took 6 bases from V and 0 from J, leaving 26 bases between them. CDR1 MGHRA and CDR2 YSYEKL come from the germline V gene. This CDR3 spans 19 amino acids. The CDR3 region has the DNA TGCGCCAGCAGAATAATCGGGGTTCCTAACAGGGATACTAACTATGGCTACACCTTC. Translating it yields CASRIIGVPNRDTNYGYTF.

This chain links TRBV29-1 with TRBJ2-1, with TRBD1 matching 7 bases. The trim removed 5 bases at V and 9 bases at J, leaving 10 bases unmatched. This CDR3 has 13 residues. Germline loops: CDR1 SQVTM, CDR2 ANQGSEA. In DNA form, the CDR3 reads TGCAGCGTTATCAACAGGGGCTTCGCTGAGCAGTTCTTC. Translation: CSVINRGFAEQFF.

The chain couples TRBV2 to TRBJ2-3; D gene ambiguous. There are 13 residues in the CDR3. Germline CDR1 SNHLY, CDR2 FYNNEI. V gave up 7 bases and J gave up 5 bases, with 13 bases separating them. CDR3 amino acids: CASISEFGDTQYF. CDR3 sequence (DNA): TGTGCCAGCATCTCGGAGTTCGGAGATACGCAGTATTTT.

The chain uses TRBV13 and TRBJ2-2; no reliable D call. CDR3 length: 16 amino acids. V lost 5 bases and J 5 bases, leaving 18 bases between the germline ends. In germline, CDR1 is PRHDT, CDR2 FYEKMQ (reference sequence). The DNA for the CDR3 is TGTGCCAGCAGCCCCTCCCCAACCTTAACTACCGGGGAGCTGTTTTTT. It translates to CASSPSPTLTTGELFF.

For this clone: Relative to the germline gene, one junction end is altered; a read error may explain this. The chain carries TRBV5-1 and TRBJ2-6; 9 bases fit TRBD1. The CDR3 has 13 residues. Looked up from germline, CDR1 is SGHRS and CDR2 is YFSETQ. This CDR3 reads CASSRQGDNVLTF. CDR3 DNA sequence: TGCGCCAGCAGCCGACAGGGGGACAACGTCCTGACTTTC.

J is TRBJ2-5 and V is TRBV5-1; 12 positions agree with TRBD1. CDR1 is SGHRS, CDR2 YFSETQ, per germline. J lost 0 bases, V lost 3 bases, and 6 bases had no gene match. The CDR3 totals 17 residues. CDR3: CASSSWGTGGHQETQYF. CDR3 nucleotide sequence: TGCGCCAGCAGCTCTTGGGGGACAGGGGGCCACCAAGAGACCCAGTACTTC.

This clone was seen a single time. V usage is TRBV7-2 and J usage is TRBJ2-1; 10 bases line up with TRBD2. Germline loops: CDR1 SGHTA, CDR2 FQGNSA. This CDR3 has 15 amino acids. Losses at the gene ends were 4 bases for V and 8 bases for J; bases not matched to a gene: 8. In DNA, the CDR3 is TGTGCCAGCAGCTCTAGCGGGAGCCGATATTATGAGCAGTTCTTC. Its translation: CASSSSGSRYYEQFF.

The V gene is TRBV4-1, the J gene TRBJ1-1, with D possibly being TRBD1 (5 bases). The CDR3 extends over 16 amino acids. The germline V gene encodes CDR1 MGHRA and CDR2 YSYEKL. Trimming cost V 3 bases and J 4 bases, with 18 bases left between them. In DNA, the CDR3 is TGCGCCAGCAGCCACCCGAGCGGGGGAGGTGGCACTGAAGCTTTCTTT. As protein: CASSHPSGGGGTEAFF.

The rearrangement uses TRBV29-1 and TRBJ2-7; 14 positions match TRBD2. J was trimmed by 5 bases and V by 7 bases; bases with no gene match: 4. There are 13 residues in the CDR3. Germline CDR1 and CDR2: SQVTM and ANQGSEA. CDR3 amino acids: CSGGLAGGDEQYF. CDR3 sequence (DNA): TGCAGCGGAGGACTAGCGGGAGGAGACGAGCAGTACTTC.

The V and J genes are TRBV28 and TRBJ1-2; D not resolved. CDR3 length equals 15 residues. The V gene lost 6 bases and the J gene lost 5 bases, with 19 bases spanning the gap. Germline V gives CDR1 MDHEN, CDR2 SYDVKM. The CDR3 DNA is TGTGCCAGCAGCCTTATCCACACACCCAAATATGGCTACACCTTC. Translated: CASSLIHTPKYGYTF.